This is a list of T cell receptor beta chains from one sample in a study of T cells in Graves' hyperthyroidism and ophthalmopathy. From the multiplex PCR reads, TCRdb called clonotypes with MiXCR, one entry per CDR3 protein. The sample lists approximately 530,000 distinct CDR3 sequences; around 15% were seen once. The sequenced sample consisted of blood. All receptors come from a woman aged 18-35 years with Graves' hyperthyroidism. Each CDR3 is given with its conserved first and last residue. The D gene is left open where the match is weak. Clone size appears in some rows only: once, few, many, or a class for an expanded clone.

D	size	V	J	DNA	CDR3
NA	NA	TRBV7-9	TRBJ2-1	TGTGCCAGCAGCTTAGAGGGTGACGCCGAGCAGTTCTTC	CASSLEGDAEQFF
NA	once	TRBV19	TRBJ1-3	TGTGTCAGTAGGACTTCCTGGGACTCTGGAAACACCATATATTTT	CVSRTSWDSGNTIYF
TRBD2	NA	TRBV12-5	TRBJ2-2	TGTGCTAGTGGTTTGGTTAGCGGGAATCGGAACACCGGGGAGCTGTTTTTT	CASGLVSGNRNTGELFF
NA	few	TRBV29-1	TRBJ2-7	TGCAGCGTTGCAGAAGGCCGATACGAGCAGTACTTC	CSVAEGRYEQYF
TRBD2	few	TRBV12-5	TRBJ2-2	TGTGCTAGTGGTTTGGTTTGGACGACTAGCGGGGGAATTGGGGACACCGGGGAGCTGTTTTTT	CASGLVWTTSGGIGDTGELFF
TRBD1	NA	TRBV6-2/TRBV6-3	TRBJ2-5	TGTGCCAGCAGTCCACAGGGGTTAGAGACCCAGTACTTC	CASSPQGLETQYF
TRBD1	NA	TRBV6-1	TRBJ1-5	TGTGCCAGCAGCAGGACAGGGGGCGCAGACAATCAGCCCCAGCATTTT	CASSRTGGADNQPQHF
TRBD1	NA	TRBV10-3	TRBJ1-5	TGTGCCATCAGGGCACAGGGGAGTCAGCCCCAGCATTTT	CAIRAQGSQPQHF
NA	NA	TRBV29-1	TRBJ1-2	TGCAGCGTTGAACTCCTGGCCCCCTGGTATGGCTACACCTTC	CSVELLAPWYGYTF
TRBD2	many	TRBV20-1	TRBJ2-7	TGCAGTGCTAGAGATCTAGCGGGAGCATACGAGCAGTACTTC	CSARDLAGAYEQYF
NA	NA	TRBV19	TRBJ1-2	TGTGCCAGTAGTATAAGCCAGGGGACTGGCTACACCTTC	CASSISQGTGYTF
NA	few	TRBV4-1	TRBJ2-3	TGCGCCAGCAGCCAACAAGTAACCAGGGGCACAGATACGCAGTATTTT	CASSQQVTRGTDTQYF
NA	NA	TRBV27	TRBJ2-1	TGTGCCAGCAGCAAGCTAGCGACCACGGGCTACAATGAGCAGTTCTTC	CASSKLATTGYNEQFF
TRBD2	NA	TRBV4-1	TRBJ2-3	TGCGCCAGCAGCCAGGGGACTAGCGGGAGGCCCAACCCGAGCACAGATACGCAGTATTTT	CASSQGTSGRPNPSTDTQYF
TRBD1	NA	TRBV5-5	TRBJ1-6	TGTGCCAGCCATACGGGACAGGCATATAATTCACCCCTCCACTTT	CASHTGQAYNSPLHF
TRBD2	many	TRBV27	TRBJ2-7	TGTGCCAGCAGTACGTTAGCGGGGACTTACTACGAGCAGTACTTC	CASSTLAGTYYEQYF
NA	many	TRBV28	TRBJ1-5	TGTGCCAGCAGAGACCAGGGGCATGGCAATCAGCCCCAGCATTTT	CASRDQGHGNQPQHF
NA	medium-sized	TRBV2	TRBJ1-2	TGTGCCACCTTGGGGGGCGAAGCTAACTATGGCTACACCTTC	CATLGGEANYGYTF
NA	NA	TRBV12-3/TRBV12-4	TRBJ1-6	TGTGCCAGCAGCCCCCCCCCAGGGAGCTCCTATAATTCACCCCTCCACTTT	CASSPPPGSSYNSPLHF
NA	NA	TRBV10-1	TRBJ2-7	TGCGCCAGCAGTGAAAGGCAGGGACCCTACGAGCAGTACTTC	CASSERQGPYEQYF
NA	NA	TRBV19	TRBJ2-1	TGTGCCAGTAGTATAAGGCGGAATAATCCCTACAATGAGCAGTTCTTC	CASSIRRNNPYNEQFF
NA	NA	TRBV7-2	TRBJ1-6	TGTGCCAGCAGCTTAGGGATGAGGGATAATTCACCCCTCGACTTT	CASSLGMRDNSPLDF
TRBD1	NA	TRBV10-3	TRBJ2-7	TGTGCCATCAGGTCGGGACAGGGGAGCTACGAGCAGTACTTC	CAIRSGQGSYEQYF
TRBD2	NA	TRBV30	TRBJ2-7	TGTGCCTGGGGTCTGACTAGCGGGATTAACGAGCAGTACTTC	CAWGLTSGINEQYF
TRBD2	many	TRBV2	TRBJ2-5	TGTGCCAGCAGTGACAGGACGGGGGGGCGGAAGACCCAGTACTTC	CASSDRTGGRKTQYF
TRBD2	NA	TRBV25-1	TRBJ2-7	TGTGCCAGCAGTGAAGAGTTAGCGGGGGGACTTTCCTACGAGCAGTACTTC	CASSEELAGGLSYEQYF
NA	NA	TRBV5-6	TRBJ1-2	TGTGCCAGCAGCTTGGCAGCCTCTGAGTATGGCTACACCTTC	CASSLAASEYGYTF
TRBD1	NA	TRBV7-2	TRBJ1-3	TGTGCCAGCAGCGTCGACAGGGGATCTCCTGGAAACACCATATATTTT	CASSVDRGSPGNTIYF
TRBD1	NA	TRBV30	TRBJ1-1	TGTGCCTGGAGTCCCCTCGGGGACAGCGCGACTTTCTTT	CAWSPLGDSATFF
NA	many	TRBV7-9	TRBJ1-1	TGTGCCAGCAGCAACTTAGGGACAACCGACACTGAAGCTTTCTTT	CASSNLGTTDTEAFF
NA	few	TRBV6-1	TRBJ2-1	TGTGCCAGCATTAGGGAACTTTCCTACAATGAGCAGTTCTTC	CASIRELSYNEQFF
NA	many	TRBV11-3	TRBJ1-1	TGTGCCAGCAGCTTAGCTTGGGGGGCAGGCACTGAAGCTTTCTTT	CASSLAWGAGTEAFF
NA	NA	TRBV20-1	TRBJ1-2	TGCAGTGCTCTCGACAGGACCGTCTATGGCTACACCTTC	CSALDRTVYGYTF
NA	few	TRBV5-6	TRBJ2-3	TGTGCCAGCAGCTTGGGCCCCCGGCAGAGCACAGATACGCAGTATTTT	CASSLGPRQSTDTQYF
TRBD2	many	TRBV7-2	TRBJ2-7	TGTGCCAGCAGCTTTCTTAGCGGGGGCTCTGTCTACGAGCAGTACTTC	CASSFLSGGSVYEQYF
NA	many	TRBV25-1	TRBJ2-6	TGTGCCAGCAGTGGCCGCGGCACGCGGTCTGGGGCCAACGTCCTGACTTTC	CASSGRGTRSGANVLTF
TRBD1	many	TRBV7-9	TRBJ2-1	TGTGCCAGCAGCTCCTACCACCGGGACAGGTTTTACAATGAGCAGTTCTTC	CASSSYHRDRFYNEQFF
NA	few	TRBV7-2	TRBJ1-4	TGTGCCAGCAGCACCTACGATGGGGAAAAACTGTTTTTT	CASSTYDGEKLFF
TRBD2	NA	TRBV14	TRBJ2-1	TGTGCCAGCAGCCACCTACTTCGCGGGAGGGGCTACAATGAGCAGTTCTTC	CASSHLLRGRGYNEQFF
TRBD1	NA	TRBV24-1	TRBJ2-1	TGTGCCACCAGTGATCCTACAGGGGGCTGGAATGAGCAGTTCTTC	CATSDPTGGWNEQFF
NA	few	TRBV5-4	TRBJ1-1	TGCGCCAGCAGCCAAGGGACCCCTGGAATTGAAGCTTTCTTT	CASSQGTPGIEAFF
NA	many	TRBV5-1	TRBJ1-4	TGCGCCAGCAGCTTGGCGGGGCTTAATGAAAAACTGTTTTTT	CASSLAGLNEKLFF
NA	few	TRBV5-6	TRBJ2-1	TGTGCCAGCAGCTTGGGGAGTAAAGGCGGGTACAATGAGCAGTTCTTC	CASSLGSKGGYNEQFF
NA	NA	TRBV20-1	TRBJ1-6	TGCAGTGCTAGTCCAGAGGCCTATAATTCACCCCTCCACTTT	CSASPEAYNSPLHF
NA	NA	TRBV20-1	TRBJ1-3	TGCAGTGCTAGAGATCCCACTTCTGGAAACACCATATATTTT	CSARDPTSGNTIYF
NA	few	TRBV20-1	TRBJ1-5	TGCAGTGCTAGAGTTTGGGGGATCGAGGATCAGCCCCAGCATTTT	CSARVWGIEDQPQHF
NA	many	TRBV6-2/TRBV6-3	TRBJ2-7	TGTGCCAGCGGCTTGATTAGAGGAACCTACGAGCAGTACTTC	CASGLIRGTYEQYF
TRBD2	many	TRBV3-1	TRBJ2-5	TGTGCCAGCAGCCAAGGTTGGACTAGCAGCAACCAAGAGACCCAGTACTTC	CASSQGWTSSNQETQYF
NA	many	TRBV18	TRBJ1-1	TGTGCCAGCTCACCTCTCCGGACACCGAACACTGAAGCTTTCTTT	CASSPLRTPNTEAFF
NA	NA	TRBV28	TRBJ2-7	TGTGCCAGCTCAAGGCGAGGGGACAACGAGCAGTACTTC	CASSRRGDNEQYF